A single sample gave rise to the 13 T cell receptor beta chains below, sequenced in a study of PD-1 blockade in classical Hodgkin lymphoma. Time point noted: newly diagnosed, previously untreated cHL patient sample. Investigators isolated CD4+ T cells from thawed PBMCs through magnetic negative selection. Using immunoSEQ multiplex PCR, the repertoire was profiled, and TCRdb retains in-frame clones only, with some absent. The data contain approximately 23,000 clones, approximately 91% of them seen just once; the ten biggest clones take up around 0.38%. Material: CD4+ T cells from blood. Receptor source: a human donor with classical Hodgkin lymphoma.

This chain connects TRBV6-5 to TRBJ1-5, with D unclear. V was shortened by 0 bases and J by 1 base, with 4 bases between the two germline ends. The CDR3 covers 14 residues. Germline CDR1 reads MNHEY; CDR2 reads SVGAGI. The CDR3 reads CASSYSNSNQPQHF. CDR3 coding DNA: TGTGCCAGCAGTTACTCGAACAGCAATCAGCCCCAGCATTTT.

This chain joins TRBV5-1 and TRBJ2-5; maybe TRBD1 (5 bases). The end of the DNA aligns better with TRBJ2-7, so the J call may be wrong. CDR1 and CDR2 (germline): SGHRS, YFSETQ. The CDR3 extends over 13 amino acids. CDR3 DNA: TGCGCCAGCAGCTTGGGTTGGGGCAACGAGCAGTACTTC. Encoded protein: CASSLGWGNEQYF.

The chain carries TRBV9 and TRBJ1-3; D ambiguous. The V and J ends lost 4 bases and 2 bases respectively, with 13 bases between them. The CDR3 runs 15 residues. Germline V CDR1 and CDR2: SGDLS, YYNGEE. Here the CDR3 DNA reads TGTGCCAGCAGCCCGACTGGGTCCGCTGGAAACACCATATATTTT. It translates to CASSPTGSAGNTIYF.

J is TRBJ2-7 and V is TRBV9; D ambiguous. The germline gives CDR1 SGDLS, CDR2 YYNGEE. The CDR3 consists of 15 residues. V shed 4 bases and J shed 1 base, with 15 bases lying between them. For the CDR3, the DNA is TGTGCCAGCAGCCCAACCAGTTATGGGTCCTACGAGCAGTACTTC. Its protein is CASSPTSYGSYEQYF.

This clone was seen a handful of times. This chain's CDR3 is CAWAGTANSPLHF. The CDR3 nucleotides read TGTGCCTGGGCCGGGACAGCTAATTCACCCCTCCACTTT. The chain carries TRBV30 and TRBJ1-6, with 7 bases lining up with TRBD1. The CDR3 loop spans 13 amino acids. Germline assignment: CDR1 GTSNPN and CDR2 SVGIG (reference sequence). Losses at the gene ends were 5 bases for V and 6 bases for J; bases not matched to a gene: 4.

The V gene is TRBV2, the J gene TRBJ1-1; D gene ambiguous. This CDR3 comprises 13 residues. Trimming took off 3 bases at V and 3 bases at J, with 8 bases between the two ends. Germline CDR1 and CDR2: SNHLY and FYNNEI. In nucleotides, the CDR3 is TGTGCCAGCAGTGACACGCCTTACACTGAAGCTTTCTTT. Encoded protein: CASSDTPYTEAFF.

V and J are TRBV9 and TRBJ2-3; D call uncertain. The CDR3 consists of 14 residues. Trimming pared 0 bases from V and 2 bases from J, leaving 7 bases between. CDR1 and CDR2 from the germline V gene are SGDLS and YYNGEE. The CDR3 here is CASSVAPVTDTQYF. CDR3 bases: TGTGCCAGCAGCGTAGCTCCAGTCACAGATACGCAGTATTTT. The whole variable domain, remainder taken from reference TRBV9 and TRBJ2-3, is DSGVTQTPKHLITATGQRVTLRCSPRSGDLSVYWYQQSLDQGLQFLIQYYNGEERAKGNILERFSAQQFPDLHSELNLSSLELGDSALYFCASSVAPVTDTQYFGPGTRLTVL.

The chain links TRBV10-3 to TRBJ2-1; maybe TRBD1 (7 bases). The V end lost 8 bases, the J end lost 5 bases, and 16 bases lay between the germline ends. This CDR3 comprises 14 residues. Germline V gene sequence: CDR1 ENHRY, CDR2 SYGVKD. The CDR3 DNA reads as TGTGCCATCCGTCGGCAGGGGGAGGACAATGAGCAGTTCTTC. The encoded protein is CAIRRQGEDNEQFF.

The V and J genes are TRBV4-2 and TRBJ2-7; D ambiguous. Germline loops: CDR1 LGHNA, CDR2 YNFKEQ. V shed 0 bases and J shed 5 bases, with 14 bases lying between them. This CDR3 is built from 15 residues. This CDR3 reads CASSQELRGTDEQYF. The CDR3 nucleotides are TGTGCCAGCAGCCAAGAGCTGAGAGGTACGGACGAGCAGTACTTC.

The V call is TRBV30, the J call TRBJ2-3; D remains unclear. The V gene lost 4 bases and the J gene lost 4 bases, with 6 bases spanning the gap. The CDR3 loop spans 11 amino acids. Germline CDR1 reads GTSNPN; CDR2 reads SVGIG (reference sequence). Here the CDR3 reads CAWNRADTQYF. The CDR3, as DNA: TGTGCCTGGAACCGGGCAGATACGCAGTATTTT.

This chain connects TRBV15 to TRBJ1-3, with D tentatively TRBD1 (6 bases). The germline V gene has CDR1 LNHNV and CDR2 YYDKDF (reference sequence). The CDR3 spans 15 residues. V lost 0 bases and J 4 bases, leaving 10 bases between the germline ends. The CDR3 here is CATSRDRGQGNTIYF. CDR3 nucleotides: TGTGCCACCAGCAGAGATAGAGGACAGGGAAACACCATATATTTT.

This chain connects TRBV5-1 to TRBJ1-1, with D uncertain. The CDR3 covers 11 residues. Trimming removed 7 bases at V and 5 bases at J, with 9 bases between. Germline assignment: CDR1 SGHRS and CDR2 YFSETQ. CDR3 nucleotide sequence: TGCGCCAGCTCTGGGAGTACTGAAGCTTTCTTT. This encodes CASSGSTEAFF.

The rearrangement joins TRBV5-1 to TRBJ1-1, with a tentative D call TRBD1 (5 bases). The CDR3 covers 13 residues. Between the trimmed V and J ends, which lost 5 bases and 5 bases, there was a span of 13 bases. The germline CDR1 and CDR2 sequences are SGHRS and YFSETQ. CDR3 protein: CASRRSGGTEAFF. Here the CDR3 DNA reads TGCGCCAGCAGAAGGAGTGGGGGGACTGAAGCTTTCTTT.